Shown below are 15 T cell receptor beta chains from a single sample sequenced in a study of control samples from healthy donors and cancer patients. Profiling relied on immunoSEQ multiplex PCR, and the TCRdb table lists in-frame clones only, not all of them. The table lists about 150,000 clones, around 86% of them singletons. Sequenced input: blood. These receptors all stem from a man aged 25-45 years in good health.

The chain is built from TRBV5-1 and TRBJ2-7; 8 bases agree with TRBD1. This CDR3 is built from 14 residues. The junction had 3 bases not matched to a gene; V was cut back by 2 bases and J by 2 bases. Germline V gene sequence: CDR1 SGHRS, CDR2 YFSETQ. Written as DNA, the CDR3 is TGCGCCAGCAGCTTAGGGACAGGAACCTACGAGCAGTACTTC. Translated: CASSLGTGTYEQYF.

The V call is TRBV30, the J call TRBJ2-7; TRBD2 matches at 13 bases. The germline V gene has CDR1 GTSNPN and CDR2 SVGIG (reference sequence). The CDR3 length is 17 residues. V shed 1 base, J shed 2 bases, and the junction held 8 bases outside the gene matches. CDR3 in amino acids: CAWSGVGTSGTPYEQYF. The CDR3 DNA sequence: TGTGCCTGGAGTGGAGTGGGGACTAGCGGGACCCCCTACGAGCAGTACTTC.

The J gene is TRBJ2-7, the V gene TRBV4-2; D not certain. V lost 4 bases and J 1 base, leaving 8 bases between the germline ends. Germline values: CDR1 LGHNA, CDR2 YNFKEQ. The CDR3 runs 13 residues. In DNA form, the CDR3 reads TGTGCCAGCAGCCCTATGGAGTCCTACGAGCAGTACTTC. Its protein is CASSPMESYEQYF.

This chain connects TRBV20-1 to TRBJ2-7; no reliable D call. Germline V lookup: CDR1 DFQATT, CDR2 SNEGSKA (reference sequence). This CDR3 spans 11 amino acids. Deletions cut 6 bases from V and 4 bases from J, with 10 bases between. The CDR3 protein is CSAMSPYEQYF. The CDR3 DNA follows: TGCAGTGCGATGTCCCCATACGAGCAGTACTTC.

The V and J genes are TRBV4-3 and TRBJ2-2, with 16 bases fitting TRBD2. The germline V gene has CDR1 LGHNA and CDR2 YSLEER. Trimming cost V 2 bases and J 4 bases; bases outside gene matches: 7. The CDR3 has 19 amino acids. As DNA, the CDR3 is TGCGCCAGCAGCCAATTGGGACTAGCGGGAGGGAGGGGCACCGGGGAGCTGTTTTTT. Protein sequence: CASSQLGLAGGRGTGELFF.

The chain joins TRBV7-8 to TRBJ2-7; D tentatively fits TRBD1 or TRBD2 (5 bases each). V was cut by 5 bases and J by 3 bases, with 11 bases left in between. The length of the CDR3 is 13 residues. The germline gives CDR1 SGHVS, CDR2 FQNEAQ. The CDR3 spells CASSPGPHYEQYF. The CDR3 DNA reads as TGTGCCAGCAGCCCGGGGCCTCACTACGAGCAGTACTTC.

J is TRBJ2-7 and V is TRBV11-1; D is uncertain. In germline, CDR1 is SGHAT, CDR2 FQDESV (reference sequence). This CDR3 spans 12 amino acids. The germline V and J ends were trimmed by 5 bases and 4 bases, with 9 bases remaining between them. The CDR3 sequence: CASSPRRYEQYF. Written as DNA, the CDR3 is TGTGCCAGCAGCCCACGACGGTACGAGCAGTACTTC.

This chain uses TRBV7-9 with TRBJ1-1; D is undetermined. Trimming removed 5 bases at V and 4 bases at J, with 11 bases between. This CDR3 is built from 13 residues. Per the germline V gene, CDR1 is SEHNR and CDR2 is FQNEAQ (reference sequence). The CDR3 DNA reads TGTGCCAGCAGCCAATTGGGGATCACTGAAGCTTTCTTT. This encodes CASSQLGITEAFF.

The chain employs TRBV29-1 and TRBJ2-7, with unresolved D. The CDR3 is 8 amino acids. V shed 8 bases and J shed 6 bases, with 5 bases lying between them. Germline V gene data show CDR1 as SQVTM and CDR2 as ANQGSEA. The CDR3 sequence: CSQAEQYF. CDR3 nucleotides: TGCAGCCAAGCCGAGCAGTACTTC.

V usage is TRBV6-2 or TRBV6-3 and J usage is TRBJ2-5, with 12 bases aligning to TRBD2. This CDR3 has 14 residues. CDR1 is MNHEY and CDR2 is SVGEGT in the germline V gene. The V gene end was trimmed by 5 bases and the J gene end by 4 bases; junction bases not matched to a gene: 2. The CDR3 region has the DNA TGTGCCAGCAGTCCGACTAGCGGGGGAGAGACCCAGTACTTC. Translation gives CASSPTSGGETQYF.

This clone was picked up a small number of times. V gene TRBV9 combines with J gene TRBJ1-2; no firm D call. V was pared by 4 bases and J by 0 bases, with 13 bases between. This CDR3 has 15 residues. Germline V gene lookup returns CDR1 SGDLS and CDR2 YYNGEE. In DNA, the CDR3 is TGTGCCAGCAGCCCGGAGACGGAAGCTAACTATGGCTACACCTTC. Translating it yields CASSPETEANYGYTF.

This clone has just a few counts. The J gene is TRBJ2-5, the V gene TRBV5-1; D not resolved. The V gene's germline CDR1 is SGHRS and CDR2 YFSETQ. The CDR3 consists of 15 residues. Trimming took 3 bases from V and 4 from J, leaving 16 bases between them. CDR3 sequence reads: CASSSLLPSGETQYF. Written as DNA, the CDR3 is TGCGCCAGCAGCTCCCTCCTCCCGAGTGGAGAGACCCAGTACTTC.

The gene calls are TRBV6-2 or TRBV6-3 and TRBJ2-3; D gene unclear. Trimming took 6 bases from V and 2 from J, leaving 12 bases between them. Germline values: CDR1 MNHEY, CDR2 SVGEGT. The CDR3 covers 14 residues. In nucleotides, the CDR3 is TGTGCCAGCAGCAGGACGGCCTTCACAGATACGCAGTATTTT. It translates to CASSRTAFTDTQYF.

This sequence joins TRBV27 and TRBJ1-2, with 8 bases matching TRBD1. Trimming took 1 base from V and 6 from J; bases not matched to a gene: 7. This CDR3 region has 15 residues. Germline CDR1 is MNHEY and CDR2 is SMNVEV (reference sequence). CDR3 coding DNA: TGTGCCAGCAGTTTATTATCAGGGGGCGCGGATGGCTACACCTTC. Translation gives CASSLLSGGADGYTF.

The CDR3 is CASSSQEGYEQYF. CDR3 nucleotide sequence: TGTGCCAGCAGTTCCCAGGAAGGCTACGAGCAGTACTTC. The V gene is TRBV6-5, the J gene TRBJ2-7; no firm D call. Germline V gene lookup returns CDR1 MNHEY and CDR2 SVGAGI. CDR3 length: 13 residues. Trimming shortened V by 4 bases and J by 3 bases, and 10 bases separated the two germline ends.